A single sample gave rise to the 24 T cell receptor beta chains below, sequenced in a study of shared clonotypes between healthy human individuals. Libraries were prepared by immunoSEQ multiplex PCR; TCRdb keeps only in-frame clonotypes and omits some of them. The sample has nearly 1,000,000 clones, approximately 80% seen once. Sequences were obtained from memory CD4+ T cells sorted from blood. Described subset: CD45RA-negative fraction. Receptors were obtained from a man aged 18 to 35 in good health.

The chain combines TRBV7-2 with TRBJ2-1, with D unresolved. The CDR3 contains 15 residues. V was shortened by 1 base and J by 5 bases, with 12 bases between the two germline ends. Germline assignment: CDR1 SGHTA and CDR2 FQGNSA. CDR3 residues: CASSLVSGPDNEQFF. CDR3 nucleotide sequence: TGTGCCAGCAGCTTAGTGTCAGGCCCAGACAATGAGCAGTTCTTC. The complete variable domain, with remaining parts taken from reference TRBV7-2 and TRBJ2-1, reads GAGVSQSPSNKVTEKGKDVELRCDPISGHTALYWYRQSLGQGLEFLIYFQGNSAPDKSGLPSDRFSAERTGGSVSTLTIQRTQQEDSAVYLCASSLVSGPDNEQFFGPGTRLTVL.

The chain uses TRBV25-1 and TRBJ1-4; 9 nucleotides agree with TRBD1. Germline-derived CDR1 and CDR2 are MGHDK and SYGVNS. With V trimmed by 3 bases and J by 2 bases, 7 bases remained unmatched. This CDR3 region has 17 residues. In DNA form, the CDR3 reads TGTGCCAGCAGTGACCATACAGGGGGCACGACTAATGAAAAACTGTTTTTT. It encodes CASSDHTGGTTNEKLFF.

The chain has TRBV7-8 and TRBJ2-7, with a weak D call TRBD1 (6 bases). Trimming cost V 2 bases and J 3 bases, with 14 bases left between them. The CDR3 is 15 amino acids. Germline lookup yields CDR1 SGHVS and CDR2 FQNEAQ. The CDR3 reads CASSLTDGGSYEQYF. CDR3 DNA sequence: TGTGCCAGCAGCTTAACGGATGGGGGCAGCTACGAGCAGTACTTC.

The CDR3 DNA sequence: TGTGCCAGCAGCCGGGGACTCTATAATGAAAAACTGTTTTTT. The encoded protein is CASSRGLYNEKLFF. The chain carries TRBV11-2 and TRBJ1-4; maybe TRBD1 (5 bases). The CDR3 extends over 14 amino acids. V was pared by 5 bases and J by 4 bases, with 11 bases between. Germline loops: CDR1 SGHAT, CDR2 FQNNGV.

V and J are TRBV6-1 and TRBJ2-3; D uncertain. Germline CDR1 MNHNS, CDR2 SASEGT. CDR3 length equals 15 residues. With 1 base removed from V and 1 base from J, the gap between germline ends came to 9 bases. The CDR3 coding sequence is TGTGCCAGCAGTGAAGAGGGCGCCCGCACAGATACGCAGTATTTT. This translates into CASSEEGARTDTQYF.

This clone was found once. The chain carries TRBV7-2 and TRBJ2-7, with a tentative D call TRBD2 (6 bases). Trimming stripped 5 bases from V and 5 bases from J, with 13 bases between. The CDR3 length is 13 residues. Per germline, CDR1 SGHTA and CDR2 FQGNSA. The CDR3: CASSQPGVNEQYF. CDR3 nucleotide sequence: TGTGCCAGCAGCCAACCGGGAGTAAACGAGCAGTACTTC.

The chain uses TRBV6-1 and TRBJ2-2, with a possible D match to TRBD2 (5 bases). The CDR3 sequence is 15 residues long. The germline V gene has CDR1 MNHNS and CDR2 SASEGT. V lost 7 bases to trimming and J lost 0 bases, with 12 bases between them. In DNA form, the CDR3 reads TGTGCCAGCACGGACTCAAGGGCGAACACCGGGGAGCTGTTTTTT. It codes for CASTDSRANTGELFF.

This sequence joins TRBV30 and TRBJ1-1; D is possibly TRBD1 (5 bases). CDR3 size: 11 residues. Germline V CDR1 and CDR2: GTSNPN, SVGIG (reference sequence). V was cut by 0 bases and J by 9 bases, with 8 bases left in between. The CDR3 bases are TGTGCCTGGAGTGTAGACAGCCAAGCTTTCTTT. Translation: CAWSVDSQAFF.

This clone was observed a few times. V gene TRBV25-1 combines with J gene TRBJ2-5; no firm D call. The DNA end favors TRBJ2-7, so the J call may be wrong. The CDR3 has 13 residues. Germline V gene sequence: CDR1 MGHDK, CDR2 SYGVNS. CDR3 in DNA: TGTGCCAGCAGTGAAGGCAGTAACTACGAGCAGTACTTC. Protein: CASSEGSNYEQYF.

This clone was picked up one time. The V gene is TRBV6-5, the J gene TRBJ1-6; TRBD1 agrees at 9 bases. The CDR3 length is 16 residues. The germline CDR1 and CDR2 sequences are MNHEY and SVGAGI. V dropped 0 bases and J dropped 5; count of bases not matched to a gene: 2. The CDR3 is CASSYSRQGDNSPLHF. CDR3 in DNA: TGTGCCAGCAGTTACTCGAGACAGGGGGATAATTCACCCCTCCACTTT.

The rearrangement uses TRBV5-1 and TRBJ2-2, with D possibly being TRBD1 (6 bases). Trimming pared 6 bases from V and 0 bases from J, leaving 15 bases between. Germline V gene data show CDR1 as SGHRS and CDR2 as YFSETQ. CDR3 length equals 16 residues. CDR3 sequence: CASTATGSTNTGELFF. As DNA, the CDR3 is TGCGCCAGCACCGCGACAGGCTCGACGAACACCGGGGAGCTGTTTTTT.

This clone was seen a few times. The chain uses TRBV2 and TRBJ2-7; D could derive from TRBD1 or TRBD2 (5 bases each). Trimming stripped 8 bases from V and 5 bases from J, with 10 bases between. The CDR3 consists of 11 residues. The germline gives CDR1 SNHLY, CDR2 FYNNEI. This CDR3 is CASGTRNEQYF. In DNA form, the CDR3 reads TGTGCCAGCGGGACGAGGAACGAGCAGTACTTC.

This chain uses TRBV28 with TRBJ2-7, with TRBD2 as a possible D gene (6 bases). The V and J ends lost 6 bases and 0 bases respectively, with 12 bases between them. Per the germline V gene, CDR1 is MDHEN and CDR2 is SYDVKM. CDR3 length: 14 amino acids. CDR3 DNA: TGTGCCAGCAGACCCGACGGGAGCTCCTACGAGCAGTACTTC. Translating gives CASRPDGSSYEQYF.

This clone was counted a single time. This sequence joins TRBV28 and TRBJ2-6; TRBD2 matches at 9 bases. Trimming took 5 bases from V and 4 from J; bases not matched to a gene: 6. The CDR3 is 16 amino acids. In germline, CDR1 is MDHEN, CDR2 SYDVKM. CDR3 nucleotides: TGTGCCAGCAGTGAGGCGGGAGGGACCGGGGCCAACGTCCTGACTTTC. This translates into CASSEAGGTGANVLTF.

The V call is TRBV30, the J call TRBJ1-5; 8 bases are shared with TRBD1. The CDR3 is made up of 14 amino acids. Germline V CDR1 and CDR2: GTSNPN, SVGIG (reference sequence). V was clipped by 2 bases and J by 9 bases; unmatched bases: 9. CDR3 loop: CAWSQGAGFRPQHF. The CDR3 bases are TGTGCCTGGAGTCAGGGGGCCGGGTTTCGGCCCCAGCATTTT.

The rearrangement links TRBV30 to TRBJ1-5; D call uncertain. Trimming left V 2 bases short and J 7 bases short, with 9 bases between. Germline loops: CDR1 GTSNPN, CDR2 SVGIG (reference sequence). This CDR3 is built from 12 residues. The CDR3 bases are TGTGCCTGGAGTTCTATATCGCAGCCCCAGCATTTT. This codes for CAWSSISQPQHF.

The V gene is TRBV5-1, the J gene TRBJ2-1; D possibly uses TRBD1 or TRBD2 (6 bases each). Germline V CDR1 and CDR2: SGHRS, YFSETQ. V dropped 4 bases and J dropped 5 bases, with 16 bases sitting between them. The CDR3 is 15 amino acids. CDR3 nucleotide sequence: TGCGCCAGCAGCCGGGGGCCGGGGACCAACAATGAGCAGTTCTTC. Its translation is CASSRGPGTNNEQFF. Using reference TRBV5-1 and TRBJ2-1 for the parts outside the CDR3, the full variable domain is KAGVTQTPRYLIKTRGQQVTLSCSPISGHRSVSWYQQTPGQGLQFLFEYFSETQRNKGNFPGRFSGRQFSNSRSEMNVSTLELGDSALYLCASSRGPGTNNEQFFGPGTRLTVL.

The CDR3 DNA follows: TGTGCCAGCAGCTTCCTATTTAACTATGGCTACACCTTC. Residues: CASSFLFNYGYTF. The chain carries TRBV5-6 and TRBJ1-2; D is undetermined. Deletions cut 2 bases from V and 1 base from J, with 6 bases between. This CDR3 contains 13 residues. In germline, CDR1 is SGHDT, CDR2 YYEEEE.

This clone was detected only a few times. This chain joins TRBV2 and TRBJ1-1; no firm D call. Trimming left V 8 bases short and J 0 bases short, with 7 bases between. From germline, CDR1 is SNHLY and CDR2 FYNNEI. The CDR3 is 12 amino acids. As DNA, the CDR3 is TGTGCCAGCGGAAGCATGAACACTGAAGCTTTCTTT. It specifies CASGSMNTEAFF.

The chain combines TRBV27 with TRBJ1-1; D is undetermined. The CDR3 is 16 amino acids. The V end lost 8 bases, the J end lost 5 bases, and 24 bases lay between the germline ends. CDR1 MNHEY and CDR2 SMNVEV come from the germline V gene (reference sequence). In DNA form, the CDR3 reads TGTGCCAGCTGGCGGGCCTCCGGCCGAATTGGGACTGAAGCTTTCTTT. It is translated as CASWRASGRIGTEAFF.

The CDR3 is CASSRGRGNTIYF. The CDR3 region has the DNA TGTGCCAGCAGCAGGGGGCGGGGAAACACCATATATTTT. The chain couples TRBV6-1 to TRBJ1-3, with 8 bases lining up with TRBD1. Trimming cost V 6 bases and J 4 bases; bases outside gene matches: 2. This CDR3 has 13 residues. Germline-derived CDR1 and CDR2 are MNHNS and SASEGT.

The chain is built from TRBV9 and TRBJ1-4; a weak D match, TRBD1 (5 bases). With 5 bases removed from V and 7 bases from J, the gap between germline ends came to 12 bases. From germline, CDR1 is SGDLS and CDR2 YYNGEE. CDR3 length equals 13 residues. This CDR3 reads CASSPGAAEKLFF. CDR3 nucleotide sequence: TGTGCCAGCAGTCCCGGGGCGGCTGAAAAACTGTTTTTT.

This chain links TRBV10-3 with TRBJ1-1; no firm D call. Germline CDR1 and CDR2: ENHRY and SYGVKD. V shed 8 bases and J shed 1 base, with 11 bases lying between them. This CDR3 is built from 13 residues. The CDR3 sequence: CAIRSTANTEAFF. The CDR3 DNA reads as TGTGCCATCCGCTCGACCGCGAACACTGAAGCTTTCTTT.

This clone showed up just once. The CDR3 region has the DNA TGTGCCTGGCATAGGCTAGCGGGCTCCTACGAGCAGTACTTC. Amino acid sequence: CAWHRLAGSYEQYF. This chain joins TRBV30 and TRBJ2-7; 8 bases agree with TRBD2. Germline CDR1 GTSNPN, CDR2 SVGIG (reference sequence). J was trimmed by 0 bases and V by 5 bases; bases with no gene match: 6. This CDR3 contains 14 residues.